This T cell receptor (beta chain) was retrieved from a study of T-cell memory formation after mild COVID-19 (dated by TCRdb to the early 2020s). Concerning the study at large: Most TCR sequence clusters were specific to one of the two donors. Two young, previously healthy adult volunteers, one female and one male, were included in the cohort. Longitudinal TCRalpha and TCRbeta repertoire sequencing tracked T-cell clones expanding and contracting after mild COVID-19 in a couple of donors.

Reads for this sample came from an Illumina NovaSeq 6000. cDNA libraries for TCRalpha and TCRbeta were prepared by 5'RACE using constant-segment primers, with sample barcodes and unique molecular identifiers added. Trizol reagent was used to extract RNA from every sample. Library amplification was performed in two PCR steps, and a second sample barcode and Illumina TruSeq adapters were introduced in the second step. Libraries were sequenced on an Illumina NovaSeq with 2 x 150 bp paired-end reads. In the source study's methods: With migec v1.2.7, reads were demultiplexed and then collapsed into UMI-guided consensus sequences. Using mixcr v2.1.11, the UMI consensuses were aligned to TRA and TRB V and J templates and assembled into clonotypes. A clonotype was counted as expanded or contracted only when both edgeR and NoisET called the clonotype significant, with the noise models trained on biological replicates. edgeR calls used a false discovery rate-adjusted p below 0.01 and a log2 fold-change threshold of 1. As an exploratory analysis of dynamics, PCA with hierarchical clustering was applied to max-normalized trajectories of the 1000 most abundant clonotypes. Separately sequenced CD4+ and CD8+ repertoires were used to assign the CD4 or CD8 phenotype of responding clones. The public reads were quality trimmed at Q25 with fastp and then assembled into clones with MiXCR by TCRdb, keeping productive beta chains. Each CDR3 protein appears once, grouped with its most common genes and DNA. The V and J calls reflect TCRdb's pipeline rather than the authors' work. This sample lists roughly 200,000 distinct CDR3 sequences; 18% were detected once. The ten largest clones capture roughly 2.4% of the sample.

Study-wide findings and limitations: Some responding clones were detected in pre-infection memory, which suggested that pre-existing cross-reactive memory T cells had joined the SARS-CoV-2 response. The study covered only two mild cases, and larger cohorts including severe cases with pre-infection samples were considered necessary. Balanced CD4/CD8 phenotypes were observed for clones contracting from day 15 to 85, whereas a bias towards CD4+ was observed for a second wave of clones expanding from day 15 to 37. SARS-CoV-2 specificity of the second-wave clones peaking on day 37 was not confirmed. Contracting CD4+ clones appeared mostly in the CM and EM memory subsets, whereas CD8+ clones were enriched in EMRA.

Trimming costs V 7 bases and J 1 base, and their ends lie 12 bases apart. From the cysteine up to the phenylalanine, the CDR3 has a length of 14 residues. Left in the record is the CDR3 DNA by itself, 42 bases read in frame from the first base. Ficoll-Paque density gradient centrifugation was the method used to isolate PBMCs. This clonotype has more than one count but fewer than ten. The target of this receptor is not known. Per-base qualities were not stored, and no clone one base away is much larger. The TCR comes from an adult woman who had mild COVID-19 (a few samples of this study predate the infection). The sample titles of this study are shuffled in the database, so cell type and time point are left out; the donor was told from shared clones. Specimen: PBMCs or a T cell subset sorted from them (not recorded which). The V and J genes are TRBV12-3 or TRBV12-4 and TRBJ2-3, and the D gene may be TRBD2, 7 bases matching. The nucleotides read TGTGCCAGCAACGGGGGGCCGGGCACAGATACGCAGTATTTT. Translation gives CASNGGPGTDTQYF.